The TCR beta chain described here comes from a study of Graves' ophthalmopathy and Graves' hyperthyroidism. This CDR3 is built from 13 residues. The V end was cut by 2 bases, the J end by 5 bases, with 4 bases between. Per the germline V gene, CDR1 is MNHEY and CDR2 is SVGAGI. About this clonotype itself: Likely a read error: the CDR3 ends without its conserved phenylalanine or tryptophan.

Amplification from RNA transcripts yielded the TCR beta CDR3 regions. A first-round RT-PCR used HTBI primers, followed by a second-round multiplex PCR. MiXCR, run by TCRdb on the multiplex PCR reads, gives a single entry per CDR3 protein. This repertoire shows hundreds of thousands of distinct CDR3 sequences, over 15% found once; its top ten account for about 7.3%. This TCR derives from a woman between 18 and 29 years old with stable Graves' hyperthyroidism. The chain employs TRBV6-5 and TRBJ1-6; no definite D call. The specimen was peripheral blood. The CDR3 sequence: CASSYDNNSPLHS. CDR3 coding DNA: TGTGCCAGCAGTTACGATAATAATTCACCCCTCCACTCA.